One and the same sample provided the 30 T cell receptor beta chains below, sequenced in a study of spatial heterogeneity in lung cancer. Study-wide results and caveats: Expanded alpha and beta TCR counts within tumors tracked tumor mutation counts.

Sample time point: sample taken at primary tumor resection. Via MiXCR, TCRdb re-called the 5' RACE reads, giving one row per CDR3 protein. The table has 14,000 or so distinct CDR3 sequences, 4.7% seen once. The antigens these receptors bind are not known. The starting material was lung tumor tissue, obtained at surgery. Receptors originate from a female donor with early-stage non-small cell lung cancer.

Ten or more counts support this clonotype. V gene TRBV4-3 combines with J gene TRBJ2-5, with a possible D match to TRBD2 (5 bases). The V gene lost 1 base and the J gene lost 4 bases, with 16 bases spanning the gap. Germline assignment: CDR1 LGHNA and CDR2 YSLEER. The CDR3 is 16 residues long. For the CDR3, the DNA is TGCGCCAGCAGCCAAGCCTTCACCCGGGGTAGAGAGACCCAGTACTTC. Translating gives CASSQAFTRGRETQYF.

This clonotype was seen at least ten times. The gene calls are TRBV11-2 and TRBJ2-3, with 9 bases matching TRBD2. CDR1 is SGHAT and CDR2 is FQNNGV in the germline V gene. The CDR3 contains 17 residues. J gave up 2 bases and V 0 bases, and 6 bases lay outside the gene matches. Here the CDR3 reads CASSLDLSGGHTDTQYF. Here the CDR3 DNA reads TGTGCCAGCAGCTTAGATCTCAGCGGGGGGCACACAGATACGCAGTATTTT. The full variable domain, in which reference TRBV11-2 and TRBJ2-3 provide the parts outside the CDR3, is EAGVAQSPRYKIIEKRQSVAFWCNPISGHATLYWYQQILGQGPKLLIQFQNNGVVDDSQLPKDRFSAERLKGVDSTLKIQPAKLEDSAVYLCASSLDLSGGHTDTQYFGPGTRLTVL.

This clonotype has at least ten counts. The V gene is TRBV20-1, the J gene TRBJ1-5; D ambiguous. CDR1 is DFQATT and CDR2 is SNEGSKA in the germline V gene (reference sequence). The CDR3 spans 12 residues. Trimming took off 2 bases at V and 1 base at J, with 3 bases between the two ends. The CDR3 DNA sequence: TGCAGTGCTAGATGGAGCAATCAGCCCCAGCATTTT. Translated, it gives CSARWSNQPQHF.

This clonotype was detected ten times or more. This sequence joins TRBV6-2 or TRBV6-3 and TRBJ2-7; TRBD2 aligns across 8 bases. The V gene's germline CDR1 is MNHEY and CDR2 SVGEGT. This CDR3 spans 14 amino acids. Unmatched junction bases numbered 7, after V lost 3 bases and J lost 6 bases. The CDR3 here is CASSYTASGLEQYF. CDR3 nucleotides: TGTGCCAGCAGTTATACTGCTAGCGGGCTCGAGCAGTACTTC.

This clonotype appeared many times. The CDR3 nucleotides read TGCGCCAGCAGTGCGGGCGCCTACGAGCAGTACTTC. Residues: CASSAGAYEQYF. The chain combines TRBV5-1 with TRBJ2-7; D possibly corresponds to TRBD2 (5 bases). The germline gives CDR1 SGHRS, CDR2 YFSETQ. The CDR3 spans 12 residues. Trimming removed 5 bases from V and 2 bases from J, with 8 bases in between.

The table lists this clonotype with many counts. V gene TRBV20-1 combines with J gene TRBJ2-1; 12 positions agree with TRBD2. Trimming took 5 bases from V and 5 from J; bases not matched to a gene: 10. In germline, CDR1 is DFQATT, CDR2 SNEGSKA (reference sequence). The CDR3 extends over 16 amino acids. DNA for the CDR3: TGCAGTGCTGCAAAGACTAGCGGGGGTCTTCACAATGAGCAGTTCTTC. It encodes CSAAKTSGGLHNEQFF.

This clonotype was detected many times. V is TRBV28 and J is TRBJ1-2, with 7 nucleotides matching TRBD1. Germline V gene lookup returns CDR1 MDHEN and CDR2 SYDVKM. This CDR3 contains 13 residues. Trimming removed 6 bases from V and 7 bases from J; junction bases left unmatched: 8. For the CDR3, the DNA is TGTGCCAGCAGCCCTGAGGGGGCGCTTGGCTACACCTTC. It translates to CASSPEGALGYTF.

This clonotype was picked up many times. The chain has TRBV5-1 and TRBJ1-6; weak D call: TRBD1 (5 bases). The CDR3 contains 13 residues. Germline values: CDR1 SGHRS, CDR2 YFSETQ. Trimming removed 2 bases at V and 12 bases at J, with 12 bases between. CDR3 residues: CASSFNRDQPLHF. CDR3 nucleotides: TGCGCCAGCAGCTTCAATCGGGACCAACCCCTCCACTTT.

This clonotype was seen ten or more times. The CDR3 loop is CASSQDRTSYEQYF. The CDR3 bases are TGCGCCAGCAGCCAGGACAGGACATCCTACGAGCAGTACTTC. The chain uses TRBV4-3 and TRBJ2-7; TRBD1 agrees at 7 bases. This CDR3 region has 14 residues. The trim removed 3 bases at V and 1 base at J, leaving 3 bases unmatched. CDR1 is LGHNA, CDR2 YSLEER, per germline.

This clonotype was counted many times. The rearrangement joins TRBV9 to TRBJ2-2, with D tentatively TRBD1 or TRBD2 (7 bases each). Trimming took 4 bases from V and 5 from J, leaving 12 bases between them. Germline lookup yields CDR1 SGDLS and CDR2 YYNGEE. The CDR3 is 14 amino acids. As DNA, the CDR3 is TGTGCCAGCAGCCGACAGGGAGGGACCGGGGAGCTGTTTTTT. Protein: CASSRQGGTGELFF. Together with reference TRBV9 and TRBJ2-2, the CDR3 gives the full variable domain: DSGVTQTPKHLITATGQRVTLRCSPRSGDLSVYWYQQSLDQGLQFLIQYYNGEERAKGNILERFSAQQFPDLHSELNLSSLELGDSALYFCASSRQGGTGELFFGEGSRLTVL.

This clonotype was detected many times. The chain combines TRBV7-2 with TRBJ1-2, with TRBD1 identical over 8 bases. Per germline, CDR1 SGHTA and CDR2 FQGNSA. V was clipped by 0 bases and J by 0 bases; unmatched bases: 3. This CDR3 is 16 amino acids long. Here the CDR3 reads CASSLAPQGANYGYTF. CDR3 bases: TGTGCCAGCAGCTTAGCTCCACAGGGGGCTAACTATGGCTACACCTTC.

At least ten counts were recorded for this clonotype. CDR3 sequence: CSARRLGQATDTQYF. The CDR3 DNA is TGCAGTGCTAGACGCCTGGGACAGGCCACAGATACGCAGTATTTT. The chain links TRBV20-1 to TRBJ2-3; 8 bases are a match to TRBD1. The CDR3 extends over 15 amino acids. V trimming: 2 bases; J trimming: 2 bases; junction bases outside the gene matches: 6. Germline CDR1 reads DFQATT; CDR2 reads SNEGSKA (reference sequence).

This clonotype was counted at least ten times. The rearrangement links TRBV6-5 to TRBJ2-7; either TRBD1 or TRBD2 may fit D (5 bases each). V gave up 6 bases and J gave up 2 bases, with 11 bases separating them. The germline V gene has CDR1 MNHEY and CDR2 SVGAGI. The CDR3 consists of 13 residues. The chain's CDR3 is CASRRGMAYEQYF. The CDR3 bases are TGTGCCAGCAGGAGGGGCATGGCCTACGAGCAGTACTTC.

This clonotype showed up many times. The chain combines TRBV2 with TRBJ1-1; 7 positions match TRBD1. Per the germline V gene, CDR1 is SNHLY and CDR2 is FYNNEI. This CDR3 comprises 14 residues. V shed 4 bases and J 5 bases; nucleotides not matched to a gene: 7. CDR3 nucleotides: TGTGCCAGCAGTGTCGCAGGGGGAGTAACTGAAGCTTTCTTT. Protein: CASSVAGGVTEAFF.

This clonotype showed up many times. This chain uses TRBV6-2 or TRBV6-3 with TRBJ2-3, with D unresolved. CDR1 is MNHEY and CDR2 is SVGEGT in the germline V gene. This CDR3 comprises 14 residues. Trimming took 0 bases from V and 0 from J, leaving 4 bases between them. Here the CDR3 reads CASSYSPSTDTQYF. CDR3 nucleotide sequence: TGTGCCAGCAGTTACTCCCCTAGCACAGATACGCAGTATTTT.

At least ten counts were recorded for this clonotype. This chain connects TRBV2 to TRBJ2-3; D tentatively fits TRBD1 or TRBD2 (5 bases each). Germline CDR1 SNHLY, CDR2 FYNNEI. The length of the CDR3 is 11 residues. The V and J ends lost 8 bases and 7 bases respectively, with 10 bases between them. The CDR3 DNA sequence: TGTGCCAGCGCCGGGGCCAATACGCAGTATTTT. Its translation is CASAGANTQYF.

This clonotype was detected many times. The gene calls are TRBV29-1 and TRBJ1-1; 11 bases match TRBD1. The CDR3 runs 16 residues. With 7 bases clipped from V and 0 bases from J, the junction kept 10 bases outside the gene matches. Germline V lookup: CDR1 SQVTM, CDR2 ANQGSEA. The CDR3 protein is CSGGQGAMGLNTEAFF. The CDR3 DNA reads TGCAGCGGCGGACAGGGGGCGATGGGGCTGAACACTGAAGCTTTCTTT.

This clonotype has at least ten counts. The rearrangement links TRBV12-3 or TRBV12-4 to TRBJ1-2, with a tentative D call TRBD1 (6 bases). Between the trimmed V and J ends, which lost 5 bases and 8 bases, there was a span of 12 bases. The CDR3 loop spans 12 amino acids. The CDR3 DNA reads as TGTGCCAGCAGTAATAACAGGGTCGGCTACACCTTC. Translating gives CASSNNRVGYTF.

This clonotype counts as medium-sized (0.01 to 0.1%). J is TRBJ1-1 and V is TRBV19; unclear D gene. This CDR3 has 14 residues. The V gene lost 3 bases and the J gene lost 5 bases, with 13 bases spanning the gap. Germline lookup yields CDR1 LNHDA and CDR2 SQIVND (reference sequence). The CDR3 DNA follows: TGTGCCAGTAGTATCCCGGGCTGGCGGACTGAAGCTTTCTTT. Its protein is CASSIPGWRTEAFF.

This clonotype has more than one count but fewer than ten. The chain has TRBV12-3 or TRBV12-4 and TRBJ2-2; 8 bases match TRBD1. The CDR3 consists of 15 residues. V was clipped by 6 bases and J by 2 bases; unmatched bases: 5. CDR3 sequence: CASRRQGSNTGELFF. CDR3 sequence (DNA): TGTGCCAGCAGACGACAGGGGTCTAACACCGGGGAGCTGTTTTTT.

This clonotype was detected ten times or more. The chain joins TRBV28 to TRBJ1-6; possibly TRBD1 for D (6 bases). Deletions cut 6 bases from V and 10 bases from J, with 16 bases between. Germline V gives CDR1 MDHEN, CDR2 SYDVKM. The CDR3 covers 14 residues. Here the CDR3 DNA reads TGTGCCAGCAGCCCACAGGGAGTTGGCTCACCCCTCCACTTT. Protein sequence: CASSPQGVGSPLHF.

This clonotype was seen many times. The gene calls are TRBV6-2 or TRBV6-3 and TRBJ1-5; weak D call: TRBD1 (6 bases). Germline V gene lookup returns CDR1 MNHEY and CDR2 SVGEGT. This CDR3 is built from 16 residues. V lost 8 bases to trimming and J lost 7 bases, with 24 bases between them. The CDR3 sequence is CASGGGAGRFGQPQHF. The CDR3 bases are TGTGCCAGCGGAGGGGGGGCAGGGCGGTTCGGCCAGCCCCAGCATTTT.

This clonotype was picked up many times. The rearrangement joins TRBV10-3 to TRBJ2-5, with a tentative D call TRBD1 (6 bases). Germline V CDR1 and CDR2: ENHRY, SYGVKD. There are 14 residues in the CDR3. Trimming left V 0 bases short and J 3 bases short, with 8 bases between. The CDR3 region is CAISESYREETQYF. The DNA for the CDR3 is TGTGCCATCAGTGAGTCGTACAGGGAAGAGACCCAGTACTTC.

The table lists this clonotype with many counts. The chain carries TRBV4-3 and TRBJ2-3; D may be TRBD1 (6 bases). The ends were cut back, 3 bases at V and 5 bases at J, with 9 bases in the middle. Germline V lookup: CDR1 LGHNA, CDR2 YSLEER. This CDR3 has 13 residues. Here the CDR3 DNA reads TGCGCCAGCAGCCATGGACAGCTAGATACGCAGTATTTT. This gives the protein CASSHGQLDTQYF.

At least ten counts were recorded for this clonotype. Here the CDR3 reads CSVDPGPSGANVLTF. As DNA, the CDR3 is TGCAGCGTTGACCCAGGGCCCTCTGGGGCCAACGTCCTGACTTTC. The rearrangement uses TRBV29-1 and TRBJ2-6; a weak D match, TRBD1 (5 bases). The CDR3 totals 15 residues. Trimming took off 3 bases at V and 0 bases at J, with 9 bases between the two ends. Germline-derived CDR1 and CDR2 are SQVTM and ANQGSEA.

This clonotype was observed at least ten times. The chain employs TRBV18 and TRBJ2-2; no clear D gene. CDR3 length equals 16 residues. Trimming stripped 1 base from V and 1 base from J, with 10 bases between. Germline loops: CDR1 KGHSH, CDR2 LQKENI. The chain's CDR3 is CASSPQTPENTGELFF. CDR3 nucleotides: TGTGCCAGCTCACCACAAACTCCGGAGAACACCGGGGAGCTGTTTTTT. Full variable domain (rest looked up from reference TRBV18 and TRBJ2-2): NAGVMQNPRHLVRRRGQEARLRCSPMKGHSHVYWYRQLPEEGLKFMVYLQKENIIDESGMPKERFSAEFPKEGPSILRIQQVVRGDSAAYFCASSPQTPENTGELFFGEGSRLTVL.

In this sample, this clonotype turned up many times. This chain links TRBV30 with TRBJ1-1; D is unresolved. The germline V gene encodes CDR1 GTSNPN and CDR2 SVGIG (reference sequence). CDR3 length: 12 residues. Trimming took 7 bases from V and 1 from J, leaving 10 bases between them. The CDR3 DNA reads as TGTGCCTTAGACGGGAAGAACACTGAAGCTTTCTTT. Translation: CALDGKNTEAFF.

This clonotype was recorded at least ten times. The chain employs TRBV28 and TRBJ1-1; no reliable D call. Germline V lookup: CDR1 MDHEN, CDR2 SYDVKM. Trimming cost V 10 bases and J 3 bases, with 9 bases left between them. The length of the CDR3 is 11 residues. CDR3 DNA sequence: TGTGCCACCAGGAGTGACACTGAAGCTTTCTTT. Translation gives CATRSDTEAFF.

This clonotype was counted ten times or more. The chain joins TRBV7-6 to TRBJ2-5; D is ambiguous. The germline V gene encodes CDR1 SGHVS and CDR2 FNYEAQ. V shed 4 bases and J shed 0 bases, with 15 bases lying between them. This CDR3 is 16 amino acids long. This CDR3 reads CASSYRDWVYQETQYF. The CDR3 coding sequence is TGTGCCAGCAGCTACCGAGATTGGGTATACCAAGAGACCCAGTACTTC.

This clonotype was detected many times. The chain has TRBV7-9 and TRBJ1-3; TRBD1 is a possible D gene (6 bases). Trimming stripped 2 bases from V and 1 base from J, with 12 bases between. The V gene's germline CDR1 is SEHNR and CDR2 FQNEAQ (reference sequence). There are 16 residues in the CDR3. CDR3 coding DNA: TGTGCCAGCAGCTTACCTCCAGGGGATTCTGGAAACACCATATATTTT. Protein: CASSLPPGDSGNTIYF.